This TCR beta chain originates from a study of blood T cell repertoires in COVID-19. Study-wide background: Samples taken during acute and convalescent COVID-19 were collected in the United States, Italy and Spain. Nucleic acid was either cDNA or gDNA, and it came from T cells, B-cell-depleted T cells, or PBMCs.

Original analysis: The assay estimated nucleated cells by amplifying reference gene primers. Sequencing used immunoSEQ multiplex PCR; TCRdb keeps in-frame clones, though not all of them. V and J calls and clone size follow that table, whereas D and trimming were derived from the DNA. The sample consists of about 100,000 clones, approximately 84% of them appearing once. The CDR3 is made up of 16 amino acids. Germline loops: CDR1 SGHNT, CDR2 YENEEA. Trimming at V came to 5 bases and at J to 1 base, leaving 6 bases not matched to a gene. This rearrangement joins TRBV11-3 to TRBJ2-1; 9 bases are shared with TRBD2. The sequenced sample consisted of peripheral blood. This TCR was recovered from a man aged 55 to 70 with acute or convalescent COVID-19. In DNA, the CDR3 is TGTGCCAGCAGCCACATAGCGGGAGTTTCCTACAATGAGCAGTTCTTC. Translation gives CASSHIAGVSYNEQFF.